The clone carrying this TCR beta chain was detected ten times or more. MiXCR, applied by TCRdb to the 5' RACE reads, yields one record per CDR3 protein. The repertoire holds about 290,000 distinct CDR3 sequences, with 15% to 20% as singletons. Trimming stripped 1 base from V and 0 bases from J, with 10 bases between. The CDR3 is made up of 16 amino acids. These data come from a study of T-cell memory formation after mild COVID-19. Study overall: Largely donor-specific TCR clusters were found.

This sequence was found in a man aged 18 to 29 who had mild COVID-19 (a few samples of this study predate the infection). Cell type and time point are not known. The genes are TRBV12-3 or TRBV12-4 and TRBJ1-5, with D possibly being TRBD1 (5 bases). The sample was PBMCs or a T cell subset sorted from them (not recorded which). The CDR3 sequence is CASSLDGRVSNQPQHF. Here the CDR3 DNA reads TGTGCCAGCAGTTTAGACGGCAGGGTTAGCAATCAGCCCCAGCATTTT.